This TCR beta chain was captured in a study of cytomegalovirus exposure and HLA in healthy donors. In the PCR, 60 Vbeta and 13 Jbeta primers were used. Data came from immunoSEQ multiplex PCR; TCRdb stores just in-frame clones and leaves some out. The specimen's table records around 80,000 clones. There are 15 residues in the CDR3. After removal of 0 bases from V and 4 bases from J, the junction contained 4 bases not matched to a gene. CDR1 SGHVS and CDR2 FNYEAQ come from the germline V gene. V and J are TRBV7-6 and TRBJ1-1; 8 bases map to TRBD1. The TCR originated in a man in his forties in good health and CMV-seronegative. The sequenced sample consisted of PBMCs. The CDR3 DNA follows: TGTGCCAGCAGCTTAGCGCGACAGGGGCCCACTGAAGCTTTCTTT. As protein: CASSLARQGPTEAFF.